Sequencing of this TCR beta chain was carried out in a study of shared clonotypes between healthy human individuals (dated by TCRdb to between 2020 and 2021). As for the study more broadly: The cohort included a few men and a couple of women between 18 and 49 years of age. For each donor, CD4 naive and CD4 memory were each run on three plates, CD8 naive on two plates, and CD8 memory on one plate. Between about 0.85 and 9.5 billion PBMCs per donor were obtained by leukapheresis. To estimate repertoire size and how much clonotypes are shared between individuals, the study performed deep sequencing of blood TCR repertoires from about 5 healthy adults. To increase sequencing depth and limit assay-specific biases, different laboratories used diverse techniques to prepare libraries and sequence TCR repertoires. Overall study outcomes, separate from this receptor: Across a handful of donors, about 4.5% of naive CD4, roughly 3.3% of naive CD8, 2% to 2.5% of memory CD4, and approximately 0.4% of memory CD8 clonotypes were shared. Naive subsets generally had larger estimated clonotype richness than memory subsets. Based on pairwise subsampling, the degree of clonotype sharing among donors was expected to be affected by sequencing depth. Compared with non-shared clonotypes, clonotypes shared by all four sorted-subset donors had higher generation probabilities. Rarefaction of sorted-subset datasets indicated incomplete sequencing despite the large sequencing depth. Because the study included only a small number of donors, the genetic and exposure-history diversity represented was limited. Sampling was restricted to blood, and TCR repertoires in tissues likely differ from the TCR repertoires found in blood.

This clone was counted many times. The antigen it recognizes is unknown. Qualities for individual bases were not recorded, and no much larger clone is one base off. Using the deep immunoSEQ assay, TCR CDR3 regions were amplified from genomic DNA by multiplex PCR. Extracted genomic DNA from each cell subset was spread evenly across all wells of several immunoSEQ 96-well plates, with each plate serving as a replicate. Each replicate PCR for sorted subsets received about 220 ng genomic DNA, equal to tens of thousands of T cell genomes. Purified libraries were measured with a Qubit 3.0 fluorometer, size-checked on a Bioanalyzer 2100, and measured again with the KAPA Library Quantification kit. Every immunoSEQ 96-well plate was sequenced on a dedicated single-read 150-cycle Illumina NextSeq 550 flow cell. The paper's processing steps were these. Because only junctional sequences without quality scores were contained in the immunoSEQ output, filtering matching that applied to full-length reads could not be performed. To assign V/J genes and CDR3, sequences were annotated against IMGT germline references using PyIR, a Python wrapper for IgBLAST v1.9. Reads were removed for weak V/J assignments (E-value above 1e-6), missing CDR3, stop codons, out-of-frame junctions, or ambiguous translated residues. A V3J clonotype was defined by an identical inferred V gene, J gene, and CDR3 amino acid sequence. The percentage overlap between two repertoires was calculated by dividing the number of shared unique clonotypes by the size of the smaller repertoire. RTK rarefaction, the Chao1 estimator, and Recon v2.1 estimates of unobserved clonotypes were used to assess repertoire richness. OLGA was used to compute generation probabilities for all TCRbeta clonotypes that the gDNA method yielded from a few donors. This immuneACCESS table, as held by TCRdb, lists in-frame sequences with V and J called but not all clones. Of the missing ones, under half trace to an unresolved V gene in checked studies; the others have no known cause. V and J calls and clone size follow that table, whereas D and trimming were derived from the DNA. The sample contains some 2.1 million clones, roughly 94% of them found a single time. The ten largest account for under 0.15% of the sample.

Healthy HIV-negative adults with no recently reported acute infections or vaccinations were included as donors. Every donor was a Caucasian adult living in Nashville, Tennessee, USA. CD4+ T cells were enriched through magnetic negative selection, after which naive cells were positively selected on CD45RA and the remaining negative fraction served as the memory subset. Blood was obtained by leukapheresis, after which PBMCs were separated by Ficoll-Histopaque density gradient centrifugation and cryopreserved in liquid nitrogen vapor phase. Analytical flow cytometry was used to check the purity and quantity of each magnetically sorted T cell population. Genomic DNA was isolated from each sorted fraction and quantified by UV absorbance on a Nanodrop 2000c. This sequence originates from a man aged 18 to 35 in good health. Specimen: naive CD4+ T cells sorted from blood. Sample cell subset or site, as interpreted from the label and publication: CD45RA+ positively selected.

The CDR3 reads as follows: CAWKTPGGDSPLHF. The DNA is TGTGCCTGGAAAACCCCGGGAGGCGATTCACCCCTCCACTTT. This receptor chain uses TRBV30 and TRBJ1-6; no D gene can be assigned with confidence. From the germline V gene (reference sequence), CDR1 is GTSNPN and CDR2 is SVGIG. The junction carries 15 bases between V and J, which are trimmed by 4 bases and 8 bases respectively. From the cysteine up to the phenylalanine, the CDR3 has a length of 14 residues. Only the CDR3 region is kept as DNA, spanning 42 bases read in frame from base 1.